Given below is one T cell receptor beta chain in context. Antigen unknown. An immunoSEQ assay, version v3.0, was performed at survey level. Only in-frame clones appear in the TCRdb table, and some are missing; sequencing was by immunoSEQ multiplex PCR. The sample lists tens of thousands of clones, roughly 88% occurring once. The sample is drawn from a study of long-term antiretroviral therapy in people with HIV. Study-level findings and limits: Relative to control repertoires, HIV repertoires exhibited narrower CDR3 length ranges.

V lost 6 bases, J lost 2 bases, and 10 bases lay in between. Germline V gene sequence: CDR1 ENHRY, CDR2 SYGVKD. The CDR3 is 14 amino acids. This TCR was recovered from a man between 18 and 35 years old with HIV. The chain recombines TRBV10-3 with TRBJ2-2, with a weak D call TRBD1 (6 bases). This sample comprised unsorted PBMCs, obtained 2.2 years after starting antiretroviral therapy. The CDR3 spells CAIRRDTNTGELFF. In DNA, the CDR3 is TGTGCCATCAGGAGGGACACCAACACCGGGGAGCTGTTTTTT.